These 3 T cell receptor beta chains originate from one sample sequenced in a study of vaccination effects on CD4 cells after COVID-19. Their recognized antigens are unknown. Sequencing used immunoSEQ multiplex PCR; TCRdb keeps in-frame clones, though not all of them. The sample has about 48,000 clones; 79% are singletons. Sequencing in the ViraFEST assay came after antigen-specific CD4+ T cells had been expanded with viral peptide pools, which were used to stimulate PBMC. A 10-day culture period preceded the isolation of CD4+ T cells. Each vaccine recipient was nucleocapsid antibody negative and had no prior SARS-CoV-2 infection. Here the sequenced sample was CD4+ T cells from PBMCs cultured with HCoV-OC43 spike peptides, taken before COVID-19 vaccination. Subset defined: HCoV-OC43 spike overlapping peptide pool stimulation. The receptors originated from a human donor who received a COVID-19 vaccine.

A few counts support this clone. This chain uses TRBV20-1 with TRBJ2-2; no reliable D call. This CDR3 spans 11 amino acids. V was pared by 6 bases and J by 4 bases, with 6 bases between. CDR1 and CDR2 from the germline V gene are DFQATT and SNEGSKA (reference sequence). This CDR3 is CSASLTGELFF. CDR3 coding DNA: TGCAGTGCCTCCCTCACCGGGGAGCTGTTTTTT.

This sequence joins TRBV6-4 and TRBJ2-2; D is possibly TRBD1 or TRBD2 (5 bases each). The CDR3 consists of 14 residues. In germline, CDR1 is MRHNA, CDR2 SNTAGT. Trimming left V 6 bases short and J 5 bases short, with 13 bases between. This chain's CDR3 is CASRGTALTGELFF. In DNA form, the CDR3 reads TGTGCCAGCAGAGGGACCGCCCTAACCGGGGAGCTGTTTTTT.

V gene TRBV5-3 combines with J gene TRBJ1-3; D unclear. TRBV5-3 is identified as an open reading frame with a role that is uncertain. Trimming cost V 4 bases and J 1 base, with 9 bases left between them. This CDR3 contains 14 residues. CDR3: CARSGRESGNTIYF. CDR3 coding DNA: TGTGCCAGAAGCGGGCGGGAATCTGGAAACACCATATATTTT.